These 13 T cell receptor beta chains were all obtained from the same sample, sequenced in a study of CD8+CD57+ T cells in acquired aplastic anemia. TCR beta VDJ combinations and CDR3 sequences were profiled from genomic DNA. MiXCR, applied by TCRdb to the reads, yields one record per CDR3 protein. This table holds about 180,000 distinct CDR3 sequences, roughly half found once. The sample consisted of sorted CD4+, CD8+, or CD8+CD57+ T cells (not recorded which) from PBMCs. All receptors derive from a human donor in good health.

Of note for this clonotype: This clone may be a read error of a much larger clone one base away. The CDR3 region is CASSYKGDQPQHF. The CDR3 region has the DNA TGTGCCAGCAGTTACAAGGGCGATCAGCCCCAGCATTTT. This chain connects TRBV6-5 to TRBJ1-5, with D hard to call. The CDR3 is 13 amino acids. V was clipped by 2 bases and J by 5 bases, with 7 bases between them. Germline V gives CDR1 MNHEY, CDR2 SVGAGI.

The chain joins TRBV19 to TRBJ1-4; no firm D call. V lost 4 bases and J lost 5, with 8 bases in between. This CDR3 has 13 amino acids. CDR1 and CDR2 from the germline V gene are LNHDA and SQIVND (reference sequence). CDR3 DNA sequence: TGTGCCAGTAGTACCACTAGAAATGAAAAACTGTTTTTT. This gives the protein CASSTTRNEKLFF.

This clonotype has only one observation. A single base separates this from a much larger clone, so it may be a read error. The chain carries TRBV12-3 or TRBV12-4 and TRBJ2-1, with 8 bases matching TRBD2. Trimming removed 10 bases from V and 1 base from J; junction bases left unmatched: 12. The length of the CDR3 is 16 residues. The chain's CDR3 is CAISPSGSRSYNEQFF. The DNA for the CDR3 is TGTGCCATCAGCCCAAGCGGGAGTCGATCCTACAATGAGCAGTTCTTC.

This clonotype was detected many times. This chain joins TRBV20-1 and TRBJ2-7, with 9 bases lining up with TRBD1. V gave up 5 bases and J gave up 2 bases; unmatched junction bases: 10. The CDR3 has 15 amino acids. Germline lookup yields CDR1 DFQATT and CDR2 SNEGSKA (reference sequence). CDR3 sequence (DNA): TGCAGTGCTCCGAGTCAAACAGGGGGCCCCTACGAGCAGTACTTC. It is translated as CSAPSQTGGPYEQYF.

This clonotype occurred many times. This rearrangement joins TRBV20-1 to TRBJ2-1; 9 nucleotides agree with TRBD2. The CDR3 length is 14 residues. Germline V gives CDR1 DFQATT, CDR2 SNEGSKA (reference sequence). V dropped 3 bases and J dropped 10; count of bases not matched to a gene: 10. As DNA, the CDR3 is TGCAGTGCTAGTTTCAGCGGGAGGATTTGGGAGCAGTTCTTC. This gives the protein CSASFSGRIWEQFF.

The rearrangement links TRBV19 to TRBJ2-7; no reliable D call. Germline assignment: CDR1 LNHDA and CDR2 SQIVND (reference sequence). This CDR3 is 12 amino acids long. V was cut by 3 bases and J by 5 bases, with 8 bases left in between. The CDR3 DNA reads TGTGCCAGTAGTATCTCCATCCACGAGCAGTACTTC. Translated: CASSISIHEQYF. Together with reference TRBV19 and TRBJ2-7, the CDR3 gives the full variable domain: DGGITQSPKYLFRKEGQNVTLSCEQNLNHDAMYWYRQDPGQGLRLIYYSQIVNDFQKGDIAEGYSVSREKKESFPLTVTSAQKNPTAFYLCASSISIHEQYFGPGTRLTVT.

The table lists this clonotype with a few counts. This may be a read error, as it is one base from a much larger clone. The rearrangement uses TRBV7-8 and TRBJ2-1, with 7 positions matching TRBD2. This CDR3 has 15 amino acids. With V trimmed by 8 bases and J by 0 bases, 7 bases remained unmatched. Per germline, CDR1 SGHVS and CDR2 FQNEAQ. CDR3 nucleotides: TGTGCCAGCGGCTCACTAGCGAGCTCCTACAATGAGCAGTTCTTC. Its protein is CASGSLASSYNEQFF.

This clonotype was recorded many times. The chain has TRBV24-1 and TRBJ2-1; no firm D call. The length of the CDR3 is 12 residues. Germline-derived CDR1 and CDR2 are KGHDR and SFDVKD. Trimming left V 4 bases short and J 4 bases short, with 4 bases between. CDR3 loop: CATSDQYNEQFF. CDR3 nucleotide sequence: TGTGCCACCAGTGACCAATACAATGAGCAGTTCTTC.

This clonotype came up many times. In DNA form, the CDR3 reads TGCAGTGCTAGCGCAGCCTACGAGCAGTACTTC. Encoded protein: CSASAAYEQYF. This sequence joins TRBV20-1 and TRBJ2-7, with D unresolved. V was pared by 3 bases and J by 2 bases, with 5 bases between. This CDR3 region has 11 residues. Per the germline V gene, CDR1 is DFQATT and CDR2 is SNEGSKA (reference sequence).

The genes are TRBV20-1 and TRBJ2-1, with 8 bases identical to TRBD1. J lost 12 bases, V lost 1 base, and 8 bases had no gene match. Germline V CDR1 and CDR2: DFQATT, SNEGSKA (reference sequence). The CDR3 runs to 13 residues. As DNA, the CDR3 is TGCAGTGCTAGAGTCGGGCCCGGGACAGGGCAGTTCTTC. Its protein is CSARVGPGTGQFF.

CDR3 bases: TGCGCCAGCAGCCCCGCAGGGGCGGGGAACTACGAGCAGTACTTC. Its translation: CASSPAGAGNYEQYF. The chain employs TRBV10-1 and TRBJ2-7; D is perhaps TRBD1 or TRBD2 (6 bases each). The CDR3 is made up of 15 amino acids. Germline V gene lookup returns CDR1 WNHNN and CDR2 SYGVQD (reference sequence). V lost 6 bases to trimming and J lost 3 bases, with 18 bases between them.

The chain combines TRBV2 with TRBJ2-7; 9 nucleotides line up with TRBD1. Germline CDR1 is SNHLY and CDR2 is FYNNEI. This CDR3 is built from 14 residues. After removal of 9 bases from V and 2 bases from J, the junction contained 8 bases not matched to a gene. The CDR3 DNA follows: TGTGCCAGTGTAAGCGGGGACAGGGCCTACGAGCAGTACTTC. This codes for CASVSGDRAYEQYF.

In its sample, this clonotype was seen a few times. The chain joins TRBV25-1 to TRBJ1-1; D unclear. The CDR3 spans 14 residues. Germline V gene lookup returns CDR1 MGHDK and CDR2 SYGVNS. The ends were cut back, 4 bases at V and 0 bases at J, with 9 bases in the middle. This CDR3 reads CASSVDGMNTEAFF. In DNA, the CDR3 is TGTGCCAGCAGTGTTGACGGAATGAACACTGAAGCTTTCTTT. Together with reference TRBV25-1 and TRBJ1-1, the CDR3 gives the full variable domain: EADIYQTPRYLVIGTGKKITLECSQTMGHDKMYWYQQDPGMELHLIHYSYGVNSTEKGDLSSESTVSRIRTEHFPLTLESARPSHTSQYLCASSVDGMNTEAFFGQGTRLTVV.